The sequence of this TCR beta chain was determined in a study of control samples from healthy donors and cancer patients. Assay: immunoSEQ multiplex PCR; the TCRdb copy retains only in-frame clones and omits some. The data contain 100,000 to 150,000 clones, more than 75% of them singletons. This receptor was obtained from a man aged 18 to 29 in good health. Sequenced material: blood.

Here the CDR3 reads CASIGSVNEKLFF. The CDR3 bases are TGTGCCAGTATAGGAAGCGTTAATGAAAAACTGTTTTTT. The rearrangement joins TRBV19 to TRBJ1-4; D remains ambiguous. CDR1 and CDR2 (germline): LNHDA, SQIVND (reference sequence). The CDR3 covers 13 residues. V was trimmed by 7 bases and J by 4 bases, leaving 10 bases between them. Variable domain in full (rest from reference TRBV19 and TRBJ1-4): DGGITQSPKYLFRKEGQNVTLSCEQNLNHDAMYWYRQDPGQGLRLIYYSQIVNDFQKGDIAEGYSVSREKKESFPLTVTSAQKNPTAFYLCASIGSVNEKLFFGSGTQLSVL.